The 25 T cell receptor beta chains in this list originate from one sample, sequenced in a study of blood T cell repertoires in COVID-19. TCRdb's copy holds only in-frame clones and misses some; the assay was immunoSEQ multiplex PCR. Among 100,000 or so clones, roughly 84% were seen once, and the ten largest hold 10% to 15%. Source material: peripheral blood. The receptor source for this set is a woman aged 55 to 70 in a cohort sampled during active or convalescent COVID-19.

The chain uses TRBV9 and TRBJ2-1; 7 nucleotides line up with TRBD1. The V gene's germline CDR1 is SGDLS and CDR2 YYNGEE. After removal of 0 bases from V and 4 bases from J, the junction contained 4 bases not matched to a gene. This CDR3 region has 15 residues. The DNA for the CDR3 is TGTGCCAGCAGCGTAGGACAGGGTCTTTACAATGAGCAGTTCTTC. Protein: CASSVGQGLYNEQFF.

The chain employs TRBV7-8 and TRBJ1-5; D ambiguous. The CDR3 has 12 amino acids. Per the germline V gene, CDR1 is SGHVS and CDR2 is FQNEAQ. V was trimmed by 10 bases and J by 0 bases, leaving 7 bases between them. Here the CDR3 reads CATSYSNQPQHF. In DNA form, the CDR3 reads TGTGCCACCAGTTATAGCAATCAGCCCCAGCATTTT. Full variable domain (missing parts from reference TRBV7-8 and TRBJ1-5): GAGVSQSPRYKVAKRGQDVALRCDPISGHVSLFWYQQALGQGPEFLTYFQNEAQLDKSGLPSDRFFAERPEGSVSTLKIQRTQQEDSAVYLCATSYSNQPQHFGDGTRLSIL.

Concerning this clone: One end of the junction varies from germline; a read error may be responsible. The chain recombines TRBV7-9 with TRBJ2-7, with 11 bases matching TRBD2. CDR3 length equals 14 residues. Germline assignment: CDR1 SEHNR and CDR2 FQNEAQ (reference sequence). The CDR3 nucleotides read TGTGCCAGCAGCATAGCGGGAGGGCGTTACGAGCAGTACTTC. Translating it yields CASSIAGGRYEQYF. The full variable domain, in which reference TRBV7-9 and TRBJ2-7 provide the parts outside the CDR3, is DTGVSQNPRHKITKRGQNVTFRCDPISEHNRLYWYRQTLGQGPEFLTYFQNEAQLEKSRLLSDRFSAERPKGSFSTLEIQRTEQGDSAMYLCASSIAGGRYEQYFGPGTRLTVT.

The V gene is TRBV4-2, the J gene TRBJ1-2; tentatively, D is TRBD1 (6 bases). V was shortened by 1 base and J by 7 bases, with 13 bases between the two germline ends. Germline V lookup: CDR1 LGHNA, CDR2 YNFKEQ. The CDR3 has 14 amino acids. This CDR3 is CASSQGEGDGGYTF. The CDR3 nucleotides are TGTGCCAGCAGCCAAGGGGAGGGGGACGGTGGCTACACCTTC.

This sequence joins TRBV11-2 and TRBJ2-1, with 10 bases matching TRBD2. V lost 3 bases to trimming and J lost 3 bases; unmatched junction nucleotides: 2. Germline V lookup: CDR1 SGHAT, CDR2 FQNNGV. This CDR3 is built from 15 residues. Written as DNA, the CDR3 is TGTGCCAGCAGCTTGGCTAGCGGGAGCTACAATGAGCAGTTCTTC. Protein sequence: CASSLASGSYNEQFF.

The chain joins TRBV28 to TRBJ2-5, with 7 nucleotides matching TRBD1. Germline CDR1 reads MDHEN; CDR2 reads SYDVKM. There are 14 residues in the CDR3. Trimming took 7 bases from V and 1 from J; bases not matched to a gene: 6. The CDR3 is CASKRGGPQETQYF. DNA for the CDR3: TGTGCCAGCAAACGAGGGGGCCCCCAAGAGACCCAGTACTTC. Based on the CDR3 plus reference TRBV28 and TRBJ2-5, the full variable domain is DVKVTQSSRYLVKRTGEKVFLECVQDMDHENMFWYRQDPGLGLRLIYFSYDVKMKEKGDIPEGYSVSREKKERFSLILESASTNQTSMYLCASKRGGPQETQYFGPGTRLLVL.

The J gene is TRBJ2-1, the V gene TRBV7-2; the match to TRBD2 covers 9 bases. The CDR3 has 16 amino acids. The germline gives CDR1 SGHTA, CDR2 FQGNSA. The ends lost 1 base at V and 5 bases at J; junction bases unmatched: 6. CDR3 residues: CASSLVLAGANNEQFF. CDR3 nucleotides: TGTGCCAGCAGCTTAGTCTTAGCGGGGGCCAACAATGAGCAGTTCTTC.

The chain couples TRBV6-6 to TRBJ2-1; 12 nucleotides line up with TRBD2. After removal of 6 bases from V and 7 bases from J, the junction contained 7 bases not matched to a gene. This CDR3 region has 15 residues. Germline loops: CDR1 MNHNY, CDR2 SVGAGI (reference sequence). CDR3 sequence: CASSLLAGGGNEQFF. The CDR3 bases are TGTGCCAGCAGCCTACTAGCGGGAGGTGGAAATGAGCAGTTCTTC.

The chain is built from TRBV3-1 (or the pseudogene TRBV3-2) and TRBJ2-1; 8 bases are a match to TRBD2. Trimming removed 1 base from V and 3 bases from J; junction bases left unmatched: 2. There are 15 residues in the CDR3. The germline gives CDR1 LGHDT, CDR2 YNNKEL (reference sequence). CDR3 sequence: CASSQGLANYNEQFF. The CDR3, as DNA: TGTGCCAGCAGCCAAGGACTAGCGAACTACAATGAGCAGTTCTTC.

This clone has just one count. V is TRBV10-1 and J is TRBJ1-6; 7 positions match TRBD1. With 2 bases clipped from V and 10 bases from J, the junction kept 5 bases outside the gene matches. The CDR3 has 14 amino acids. Germline lookup yields CDR1 WNHNN and CDR2 SYGVQD (reference sequence). The CDR3 reads CASSEDRVDSPLHF. CDR3 sequence (DNA): TGCGCCAGCAGTGAGGACAGGGTTGACTCACCCCTCCACTTT.

The rearrangement links TRBV30 to TRBJ2-2; D unclear. With 5 bases removed from V and 6 bases from J, the gap between germline ends came to 10 bases. Germline-derived CDR1 and CDR2 are GTSNPN and SVGIG (reference sequence). The CDR3 consists of 12 residues. The DNA for the CDR3 is TGTGCCTGGCGATTCGGGTCCGGGGAGCTGTTTTTT. It is translated as CAWRFGSGELFF.

The chain links TRBV19 to TRBJ1-5; TRBD1 matches 7 bases. The V and J ends lost 5 bases and 0 bases, in that order; junction bases with no gene match: 16. This CDR3 contains 19 residues. CDR1 and CDR2 (germline): LNHDA, SQIVND (reference sequence). For the CDR3, the DNA is TGTGCCAGTAGTCTCCACGCCGGGACAGCCAGTTATAGCAATCAGCCCCAGCATTTT. It is translated as CASSLHAGTASYSNQPQHF.

The rearrangement links TRBV7-9 to TRBJ2-1; D perhaps matches TRBD2 (6 bases). CDR1 SEHNR and CDR2 FQNEAQ come from the germline V gene (reference sequence). The CDR3 spans 17 residues. Trimming took off 1 base at V and 6 bases at J, with 19 bases between the two ends. CDR3: CASSLEGTQFTGNEQFF. CDR3 coding DNA: TGTGCCAGCAGCTTAGAGGGGACTCAATTCACGGGCAATGAGCAGTTCTTC. The variable domain in full, with the rest retrieved from reference TRBV7-9 and TRBJ2-1, is DTGVSQNPRHKITKRGQNVTFRCDPISEHNRLYWYRQTLGQGPEFLTYFQNEAQLEKSRLLSDRFSAERPKGSFSTLEIQRTEQGDSAMYLCASSLEGTQFTGNEQFFGPGTRLTVL.

This chain links TRBV7-6 with TRBJ2-2; TRBD2 agrees at 10 bases. Germline V lookup: CDR1 SGHVS, CDR2 FNYEAQ. With 2 bases clipped from V and 4 bases from J, the junction kept 7 bases outside the gene matches. The CDR3 totals 17 residues. The CDR3 DNA reads TGTGCCAGCAGCTTACTCCAGCGGGAGGGCGGCACCGGGGAGCTGTTTTTT. Protein: CASSLLQREGGTGELFF.

The V gene is TRBV7-9, the J gene TRBJ2-1, with 11 bases fitting TRBD2. Per the germline V gene, CDR1 is SEHNR and CDR2 is FQNEAQ (reference sequence). Trimming at V came to 8 bases and at J to 6 bases, leaving 3 bases not matched to a gene. The CDR3 totals 13 residues. The DNA for the CDR3 is TGTGCCAGCGGCCTAGCGGGAGGCAATGAGCAGTTCTTC. This gives the protein CASGLAGGNEQFF.

The rearrangement links TRBV5-6 to TRBJ1-2; unclear D gene. The germline V gene has CDR1 SGHDT and CDR2 YYEEEE. This CDR3 comprises 14 residues. V lost 10 bases and J lost 7, with 23 bases in between. CDR3 nucleotide sequence: TGTGCCGGTTCAAAGGACTCACTCGTGGGTGGCTACACCTTC. Amino acids: CAGSKDSLVGGYTF.

This clone was seen just once. This sequence joins TRBV29-1 and TRBJ1-2; TRBD1 might be the D (6 bases). Germline V gives CDR1 SQVTM, CDR2 ANQGSEA. There are 13 residues in the CDR3. The V gene lost 4 bases and the J gene lost 6 bases, with 15 bases spanning the gap. As DNA, the CDR3 is TGCAGCGTTGGTCTGGGGGCGATGAATGGCTACACCTTC. Translation gives CSVGLGAMNGYTF. The full variable domain, with the rest looked up from reference TRBV29-1 and TRBJ1-2, is SAVISQKPSRDICQRGTSLTIQCQVDSQVTMMFWYRQQPGQSLTLIATANQGSEATYESGFVIDKFPISRPNLTFSTLTVSNMSPEDSSIYLCSVGLGAMNGYTFGSGTRLTVV.

The rearrangement links TRBV6-5 to TRBJ1-2, with TRBD1 as a possible D gene (5 bases). The V gene lost 2 bases and the J gene lost 3 bases, with 10 bases spanning the gap. This CDR3 has 14 residues. CDR1 is MNHEY and CDR2 is SVGAGI in the germline V gene. DNA for the CDR3: TGTGCCAGCAGTTACCAGGACAACTACTATGGCTACACCTTC. It specifies CASSYQDNYYGYTF.

This sequence joins TRBV6-5 and TRBJ1-3; D is ambiguous. Germline lookup yields CDR1 MNHEY and CDR2 SVGAGI. V gave up 6 bases and J gave up 2 bases, with 14 bases separating them. This CDR3 comprises 15 residues. Here the CDR3 reads CASSLRWSTGNTIYF. CDR3 in DNA: TGTGCCAGCAGCCTGCGGTGGAGTACTGGAAACACCATATATTTT.

This sequence joins TRBV27 and TRBJ2-5, with TRBD1 matching over 7 bases. The CDR3 runs 15 residues. Trimming removed 2 bases from V and 2 bases from J; junction bases left unmatched: 5. Germline CDR1 MNHEY, CDR2 SMNVEV (reference sequence). The CDR3 coding sequence is TGTGCCAGCAGTTTAGACAGGGCAGGTCAAGAGACCCAGTACTTC. Its protein is CASSLDRAGQETQYF.

The rearrangement uses TRBV2 and TRBJ2-1, with D unclear. CDR3 length: 12 residues. The germline V gene encodes CDR1 SNHLY and CDR2 FYNNEI. V was pared by 7 bases and J by 6 bases, with 10 bases between. CDR3 protein: CASTGGVNEQFF. The CDR3 DNA follows: TGTGCCAGCACCGGTGGAGTCAATGAGCAGTTCTTC.

The rearrangement uses TRBV7-9 and TRBJ2-3; D is possibly TRBD2 (6 bases). The CDR3 runs 15 residues. Germline assignment: CDR1 SEHNR and CDR2 FQNEAQ (reference sequence). Trimming took 4 bases from V and 5 from J, leaving 16 bases between them. Here the CDR3 reads CASSSSSGVGDTQYF. In nucleotides, the CDR3 is TGTGCCAGCAGCTCAAGCTCGGGAGTAGGAGATACGCAGTATTTT. Combining the CDR3 with reference TRBV7-9 and TRBJ2-3 gives the whole variable domain DTGVSQNPRHKITKRGQNVTFRCDPISEHNRLYWYRQTLGQGPEFLTYFQNEAQLEKSRLLSDRFSAERPKGSFSTLEIQRTEQGDSAMYLCASSSSSGVGDTQYFGPGTRLTVL.

V is TRBV5-1 and J is TRBJ2-1; 7 nucleotides match TRBD1. Germline CDR1 is SGHRS and CDR2 is YFSETQ. After removal of 0 bases from V and 8 bases from J, the junction contained 8 bases not matched to a gene. CDR3 size: 15 residues. CDR3 nucleotides: TGCGCCAGCAGCTTGGCGGGACAGAGGATACATGAGCAGTTCTTC. Protein sequence: CASSLAGQRIHEQFF.

The chain links TRBV19 to TRBJ1-1; D might be TRBD1 (6 bases). Germline CDR1 is LNHDA and CDR2 is SQIVND (reference sequence). Trimming took off 6 bases at V and 7 bases at J, with 21 bases between the two ends. There are 15 residues in the CDR3. CDR3 region: CASSALGQLKNEAFF. CDR3 DNA: TGTGCCAGTAGCGCCTTAGGACAGTTAAAAAATGAAGCTTTCTTT. Together with reference TRBV19 and TRBJ1-1, the CDR3 gives the full variable domain: DGGITQSPKYLFRKEGQNVTLSCEQNLNHDAMYWYRQDPGQGLRLIYYSQIVNDFQKGDIAEGYSVSREKKESFPLTVTSAQKNPTAFYLCASSALGQLKNEAFFGQGTRLTVV.

This clone was found once. The chain couples TRBV7-9 to TRBJ1-1; 7 bases agree with TRBD1. Germline CDR1 and CDR2: SEHNR and FQNEAQ (reference sequence). This CDR3 region has 13 residues. Trimming took 3 bases from V and 6 from J; bases not matched to a gene: 4. The CDR3 DNA is TGTGCCAGCAGCTTCGACAGGGTCGCTGAAGCTTTCTTT. It yields the protein CASSFDRVAEAFF.